This is a list of T cell receptor beta chains from one sample in a study of CD8 T cells in ankylosing spondylitis. Via MiXCR, TCRdb re-called the 5' RACE reads, giving one row per CDR3 protein. This sample yields some 700,000 distinct CDR3 sequences, of which 15% to 20% are seen a single time; under 20% belongs to the top ten. The sample taken for sequencing was blood, either unsorted or a sorted T cell fraction (not recorded which). The source is a male donor with ankylosing spondylitis. Both conserved end residues are part of each CDR3. D genes are given only for firm matches. A clone size is listed for some rows: how often the clone was seen (once, few, many), or a class if it is expanded.

CDR3nt: TGTGCCAGCAGTGAAGTTAAGAACACTGAAGCTTTCTTT
CDR3aa: CASSEVKNTEAFF
d_gene: .
abundance: .
j_gene: TRBJ1-1
v_gene: TRBV2

CDR3nt: TGCGCCAGCCGCACCGACAGGGTTAGCCCGAGCACTGAAGCTTTCTTT
CDR3aa: CASRTDRVSPSTEAFF
d_gene: TRBD1
abundance: .
j_gene: TRBJ1-1
v_gene: TRBV4-1

CDR3nt: TGTGCCAGCAGTGCCGCGGGACAGGGCTCTTACGAGCAGTACTTC
CDR3aa: CASSAAGQGSYEQYF
d_gene: TRBD1
abundance: many
j_gene: TRBJ2-7
v_gene: TRBV12-3/TRBV12-4

CDR3nt: TGTGCCAGCAGCTCCGGCGGGGGCCAAGAGACCCAGTACTTC
CDR3aa: CASSSGGGQETQYF
d_gene: TRBD2
abundance: few
j_gene: TRBJ2-5
v_gene: TRBV7-6

CDR3nt: TGTGCCAGCAGTTTTAGCGGGCCCTACAATGAGCAGTTCTTC
CDR3aa: CASSFSGPYNEQFF
d_gene: TRBD2
abundance: few
j_gene: TRBJ2-1
v_gene: TRBV12-3/TRBV12-4

CDR3nt: TGTGCCAGCAGCCACTCGGGACAAATTAATGAAAAACTGTTTTTT
CDR3aa: CASSHSGQINEKLFF
d_gene: .
abundance: few
j_gene: TRBJ1-4
v_gene: TRBV7-9

CDR3nt: TGCAGCGTTGAAGATCCAACTAGCGGGGGGATCAATCCCGATGAGCAGTTCTTC
CDR3aa: CSVEDPTSGGINPDEQFF
d_gene: TRBD2
abundance: few
j_gene: TRBJ2-1
v_gene: TRBV29-1

CDR3nt: TGTGCCAGCAGCTACAGCGACCGGAGGCAGGGGATGAGGCAGCCCCAGCATTTT
CDR3aa: CASSYSDRRQGMRQPQHF
d_gene: .
abundance: .
j_gene: TRBJ1-5
v_gene: TRBV11-1

CDR3nt: TGCAGCGTTCGAAGGGGCACCTACGAGCAGTACTTC
CDR3aa: CSVRRGTYEQYF
d_gene: .
abundance: few
j_gene: TRBJ2-7
v_gene: TRBV29-1

CDR3nt: TGCAGTGCTAGGAAGCCCGCGGGGGCCCAAGAGACCCAGTACTTC
CDR3aa: CSARKPAGAQETQYF
d_gene: .
abundance: many
j_gene: TRBJ2-5
v_gene: TRBV20-1

CDR3nt: TGTGCCAGCAGCGCCCTTCCGACTAGCGGGAGTCCCGAGCAGTACTTC
CDR3aa: CASSALPTSGSPEQYF
d_gene: TRBD2
abundance: many
j_gene: TRBJ2-7
v_gene: TRBV4-2

CDR3nt: TGTGCCAGCAGCGTAGGGCGAGCCCCCCACGAGCAGTACTTC
CDR3aa: CASSVGRAPHEQYF
d_gene: .
abundance: few
j_gene: TRBJ2-7
v_gene: TRBV9

CDR3nt: TGCAGTGCTAGCGTCCGGGGGATTTGGGAGACCCAGTACTTC
CDR3aa: CSASVRGIWETQYF
d_gene: .
abundance: .
j_gene: TRBJ2-5
v_gene: TRBV20-1

CDR3nt: TGTGCCAGCCGAACCGGGACAGTGGGCTGGGAGCAGTTCTTC
CDR3aa: CASRTGTVGWEQFF
d_gene: TRBD1
abundance: many
j_gene: TRBJ2-1
v_gene: TRBV12-3/TRBV12-4

CDR3nt: TGTGCCAGCAGCACAGACAGCGAATACTACGAGCAGTACTTC
CDR3aa: CASSTDSEYYEQYF
d_gene: .
abundance: .
j_gene: TRBJ2-7
v_gene: TRBV11-2

CDR3nt: TGCGCCAGCAGCTACGGACAGGGACAGGTCTATGGCTACACCTTC
CDR3aa: CASSYGQGQVYGYTF
d_gene: TRBD1
abundance: many
j_gene: TRBJ1-2
v_gene: TRBV5-1

CDR3nt: TGTGCCAGCAGCTCTAGACAGGGGGTCTATGGCTACACCTTC
CDR3aa: CASSSRQGVYGYTF
d_gene: TRBD1
abundance: once
j_gene: TRBJ1-2
v_gene: TRBV7-9

CDR3nt: TGCGCCAGCAGCTTGCGCGCTAGCGGGCAAGAGACCCAGTACTTC
CDR3aa: CASSLRASGQETQYF
d_gene: TRBD2
abundance: .
j_gene: TRBJ2-5
v_gene: TRBV5-1

CDR3nt: TGTGCCACCTCAAGGAACACCGGGGAGCTGTTTTTT
CDR3aa: CATSRNTGELFF
d_gene: .
abundance: many
j_gene: TRBJ2-2
v_gene: TRBV24-1

CDR3nt: TGTGCCAGCAGTTCGGGACACCAAGAGACCCAGTACTTC
CDR3aa: CASSSGHQETQYF
d_gene: .
abundance: .
j_gene: TRBJ2-5
v_gene: TRBV28

CDR3nt: TGTGCCAGCAGCTCGGGAATTCGGGAGACCCAGTACTTC
CDR3aa: CASSSGIRETQYF
d_gene: .
abundance: few
j_gene: TRBJ2-5
v_gene: TRBV5-5

CDR3nt: TGTGCCAGCACAGGGAGCAACACTGAAGCTTTCTTT
CDR3aa: CASTGSNTEAFF
d_gene: .
abundance: .
j_gene: TRBJ1-1
v_gene: TRBV6-1

CDR3nt: TGTGCCAGCAGTTCCGGGACAGTCGGGGGAAACACCATATATTTT
CDR3aa: CASSSGTVGGNTIYF
d_gene: TRBD1
abundance: few
j_gene: TRBJ1-3
v_gene: TRBV12-3/TRBV12-4

CDR3nt: TGTGCCAGCAGTTACGGAGGGAGGAACACTGAAGCTTTCTTT
CDR3aa: CASSYGGRNTEAFF
d_gene: .
abundance: few
j_gene: TRBJ1-1
v_gene: TRBV6-5

CDR3nt: TGTGCCAGCAGGAGGGACGGTTTGGGGTACACTGAAGCTTTCTTT
CDR3aa: CASRRDGLGYTEAFF
d_gene: .
abundance: few
j_gene: TRBJ1-1
v_gene: TRBV6-1

CDR3nt: TGTGCCAGCAGCCAAGAGTTAAGGGGCACAGATACGCAGTATTTT
CDR3aa: CASSQELRGTDTQYF
d_gene: .
abundance: .
j_gene: TRBJ2-3
v_gene: TRBV4-2

CDR3nt: TGTGCCAGCAGCTCGGGACTTCTCACCGGGGAGCTGTTTTTT
CDR3aa: CASSSGLLTGELFF
d_gene: .
abundance: many
j_gene: TRBJ2-2
v_gene: TRBV7-9

CDR3nt: TGTGCCAGCTCACCTGTCGGAGGGTTGGACTTGAACACTGAAGCTTTCTTT
CDR3aa: CASSPVGGLDLNTEAFF
d_gene: .
abundance: few
j_gene: TRBJ1-1
v_gene: TRBV18

CDR3nt: TGTGCCAGCAGCTTTGGGACAGGGGTGGGAGATACGCAGTATTTT
CDR3aa: CASSFGTGVGDTQYF
d_gene: TRBD1
abundance: .
j_gene: TRBJ2-3
v_gene: TRBV11-3

CDR3nt: TGTGCCAGCAGCCAAACGTCCTCCCTACAGGGGTCGGTCCTGACTTTC
CDR3aa: CASSQTSSLQGSVLTF
d_gene: TRBD1
abundance: few
j_gene: TRBJ2-6
v_gene: TRBV3-1

CDR3nt: TGTGCCAGCACCGAGAGTCATAGCAGATACCAAGAGACCCAGTACTTC
CDR3aa: CASTESHSRYQETQYF
d_gene: .
abundance: .
j_gene: TRBJ2-5
v_gene: TRBV11-2

CDR3nt: TGCAGTGCTAGAGATGATTCAGGCGGATCACCCCTCCACTTT
CDR3aa: CSARDDSGGSPLHF
d_gene: .
abundance: many
j_gene: TRBJ1-6
v_gene: TRBV20-1